The 19 T cell receptor beta chains given below trace back to one sample, sequenced in a study of CD8+ T cells in alopecia areata. cDNA serving as the sequencing template came from extracted, reverse transcribed RNA. TCRdb keeps only in-frame clones here, not all; method: immunoSEQ multiplex PCR. In the table there are some 150,000 clones, 50% to 65% of which are singletons. Treatment here: oral pan-JAK inhibitor, 5-10 mg twice daily. The specimen comprised CD8+ T cells sorted from blood, sampled at week 4, from a patient treated with tofacitinib. The receptors here all came from a human donor with alopecia areata.

The CDR3: CSVDPDRYDGPDTQYF. CDR3 nucleotide sequence: TGCAGCGTTGATCCAGACAGGTATGACGGCCCAGATACGCAGTATTTT. J is TRBJ2-3 and V is TRBV29-1; D is possibly TRBD1 (6 bases). The CDR3 is 16 residues long. V was trimmed by 3 bases and J by 4 bases, leaving 20 bases between them. The germline V gene encodes CDR1 SQVTM and CDR2 ANQGSEA.

The chain has TRBV6-6 and TRBJ1-2; maybe TRBD1 (6 bases). V was shortened by 2 bases and J by 4 bases, with 11 bases between the two germline ends. Per germline, CDR1 MNHNY and CDR2 SVGAGI (reference sequence). This CDR3 is built from 14 residues. The CDR3 sequence is CASSYLRDTYGYTF. DNA of the CDR3: TGTGCCAGCAGTTACCTCCGGGACACCTATGGCTACACCTTC.

The gene calls are TRBV5-6 and TRBJ1-2; unclear D gene. Germline values: CDR1 SGHDT, CDR2 YYEEEE. Trimming left V 3 bases short and J 7 bases short, with 10 bases between. The CDR3 runs to 12 residues. The CDR3 DNA reads as TGTGCCAGCAGCTCCGGCCAGATTGGCTACACCTTC. This translates into CASSSGQIGYTF.

This clone was counted only a few times. The chain uses TRBV4-2 and TRBJ2-6, with a weak D call TRBD1 (6 bases). The CDR3 length is 16 residues. Germline CDR1 is LGHNA and CDR2 is YNFKEQ. V lost 0 bases to trimming and J lost 2 bases, with 8 bases between them. As DNA, the CDR3 is TGTGCCAGCAGCCAAGATGGGACAACTGGGGCCAACGTCCTGACTTTC. It translates to CASSQDGTTGANVLTF.

The chain couples TRBV5-6 to TRBJ2-7, with D tentatively TRBD1 (7 bases). Germline CDR1 is SGHDT and CDR2 is YYEEEE. The V and J ends lost 2 bases and 9 bases respectively, with 18 bases between them. The CDR3 is 14 amino acids. The CDR3 loop reads CASSFDRDGTRQYF. The CDR3 DNA is TGTGCCAGCAGCTTCGACAGGGACGGGACTCGGCAGTACTTC.

The V call is TRBV5-6, the J call TRBJ2-7, with 8 bases aligning to TRBD1. The V and J ends lost 4 bases and 0 bases, in that order; junction bases with no gene match: 3. In germline, CDR1 is SGHDT, CDR2 YYEEEE. The CDR3 covers 14 residues. The CDR3 loop is CASSPGTGSYEQYF. The CDR3, as DNA: TGTGCCAGCAGCCCGGGGACAGGCTCCTACGAGCAGTACTTC.

The rearrangement links TRBV27 to TRBJ1-1; perhaps TRBD1 as D (5 bases). Trimming removed 5 bases from V and 4 bases from J, with 23 bases in between. Germline V gives CDR1 MNHEY, CDR2 SMNVEV (reference sequence). The CDR3 runs 17 residues. The CDR3 DNA sequence: TGTGCCAGCAGTCCCAGGAAGGGCGTAGGTGACAGCACTGAAGCTTTCTTT. This gives the protein CASSPRKGVGDSTEAFF.

The chain combines TRBV5-4 with TRBJ2-7; maybe TRBD2 (6 bases). Looked up from germline, CDR1 is SGHNT and CDR2 is YYREEE (reference sequence). V lost 1 base, J lost 7 bases, and 15 bases lay in between. This CDR3 comprises 14 residues. The CDR3 sequence is CASSLSGESREQYF. The CDR3, as DNA: TGTGCCAGCAGCTTGTCGGGGGAGTCGCGTGAGCAGTACTTC. Full variable domain (remainder filled in from reference TRBV5-4 and TRBJ2-7): ETGVTQSPTHLIKTRGQQVTLRCSSQSGHNTVSWYQQALGQGPQFIFQYYREEENGRGNFPPRFSGLQFPNYSSELNVNALELDDSALYLCASSLSGESREQYFGPGTRLTVT.

In its sample, this clone was seen once. The chain uses TRBV4-3 and TRBJ2-7; no clear D gene. V was shortened by 0 bases and J by 4 bases, with 13 bases between the two germline ends. The CDR3 runs to 15 residues. CDR1 LGHNA and CDR2 YSLEER come from the germline V gene. CDR3 sequence reads: CASSQDPGMMYEQYF. The DNA for the CDR3 is TGCGCCAGCAGCCAAGATCCGGGTATGATGTACGAGCAGTACTTC.

In its sample, this clone was seen many times. The chain recombines TRBV5-8 with TRBJ2-1; D tentatively reads TRBD1 or TRBD2 (5 bases each). This CDR3 spans 14 amino acids. V gave up 7 bases and J gave up 5 bases, with 16 bases separating them. The germline V gene has CDR1 SGHTS and CDR2 YDEGEE. The CDR3 reads CASHIRGVHNEQFF. The CDR3 nucleotides are TGTGCCAGCCACATACGAGGGGTGCACAATGAGCAGTTCTTC.

The rearrangement links TRBV19 to TRBJ2-3; the D is unclear. The length of the CDR3 is 16 residues. CDR1 is LNHDA, CDR2 SQIVND, per germline (reference sequence). The V end was cut by 1 base, the J end by 0 bases, with 11 bases between. The CDR3 bases are TGTGCCAGTAGTATAGCGGGCGGAGCTAGCACAGATACGCAGTATTTT. It specifies CASSIAGGASTDTQYF.

This clone came up a few times. The chain is built from TRBV6-5 and TRBJ1-1, with a weak D call TRBD1 (5 bases). Trimming removed 3 bases from V and 1 base from J, with 6 bases in between. This CDR3 contains 13 residues. Germline V lookup: CDR1 MNHEY, CDR2 SVGAGI. DNA for the CDR3: TGTGCCAGCAGTTATGACAGGAACACTGAAGCTTTCTTT. Its protein product is CASSYDRNTEAFF.

As DNA, the CDR3 is TGCGCCAGCAGCCAAGGACAGGGTTGGTCCCTCGAGCAGTACTTC. Translation: CASSQGQGWSLEQYF. V usage is TRBV5-1 and J usage is TRBJ2-7, with TRBD1 identical over 8 bases. V lost 4 bases to trimming and J lost 6 bases; unmatched junction nucleotides: 12. The CDR3 has 15 amino acids. Germline assignment: CDR1 SGHRS and CDR2 YFSETQ.

The J gene is TRBJ2-5, the V gene TRBV27; D possibly uses TRBD1 or TRBD2 (5 bases each). Between the trimmed V and J ends, which lost 1 base and 3 bases, there was a span of 6 bases. The length of the CDR3 is 13 residues. Germline lookup yields CDR1 MNHEY and CDR2 SMNVEV (reference sequence). The CDR3 is CASSLLGEETQYF. The DNA of the CDR3 is TGTGCCAGCAGTTTATTGGGGGAAGAGACCCAGTACTTC.

This chain links TRBV4-3 with TRBJ1-2; no clear D gene. In germline, CDR1 is LGHNA, CDR2 YSLEER. V gave up 0 bases and J gave up 2 bases, with 10 bases separating them. This CDR3 is 15 amino acids long. This CDR3 is CASSQDISLNYGYTF. The CDR3 DNA follows: TGCGCCAGCAGCCAAGATATCAGCCTGAACTATGGCTACACCTTC.

V is TRBV11-2 and J is TRBJ2-3; D may be TRBD2 (5 bases). Germline-derived CDR1 and CDR2 are SGHAT and FQNNGV. The CDR3 loop spans 16 amino acids. V lost 3 bases to trimming and J lost 0 bases, with 13 bases between them. In nucleotides, the CDR3 is TGTGCCAGCAGCTTTTATCCGGGGTTTAGCACAGATACGCAGTATTTT. It translates to CASSFYPGFSTDTQYF.

This chain joins TRBV7-9 and TRBJ1-1; D gene unclear. Trimming removed 2 bases at V and 5 bases at J, with 9 bases between. The CDR3 is made up of 13 amino acids. Germline values: CDR1 SEHNR, CDR2 FQNEAQ (reference sequence). The CDR3 sequence is CASSLWEMTEAFF. The CDR3 coding sequence is TGTGCCAGCAGCTTATGGGAGATGACTGAAGCTTTCTTT.

This chain uses TRBV7-8 with TRBJ2-7, with 7 positions matching TRBD1. Germline-derived CDR1 and CDR2 are SGHVS and FQNEAQ. This CDR3 comprises 14 residues. The V and J ends lost 1 base and 3 bases, in that order; junction bases with no gene match: 3. CDR3 sequence reads: CASSLEGGYYEQYF. The CDR3 nucleotides are TGTGCCAGCAGCTTAGAAGGGGGCTACTACGAGCAGTACTTC. The complete variable domain, with remaining parts taken from reference TRBV7-8 and TRBJ2-7, reads GAGVSQSPRYKVAKRGQDVALRCDPISGHVSLFWYQQALGQGPEFLTYFQNEAQLDKSGLPSDRFFAERPEGSVSTLKIQRTQQEDSAVYLCASSLEGGYYEQYFGPGTRLTVT.

The table lists this clone with a few counts. This chain links TRBV25-1 with TRBJ1-6; D might be TRBD1 (5 bases). The length of the CDR3 is 14 residues. V lost 8 bases, J lost 7 bases, and 15 bases lay in between. Looked up from germline, CDR1 is MGHDK and CDR2 is SYGVNS. CDR3 nucleotides: TGTGCCAGCTCATTAGGGACGGACAATTCACCCCTCCACTTT. Translation gives CASSLGTDNSPLHF.